This T cell receptor beta chain was sequenced for a study of CD8 T cells in ankylosing spondylitis. This clonotype was seen a few times. Its antigen remains unknown. Using its own MiXCR run on the 5' RACE reads, TCRdb lists one record per CDR3 protein. The table lists approximately 550,000 distinct CDR3 sequences, 9.5% to 15% of them singletons, with about 6.8% in the top ten. Study-wide results and limits: Ankylosing spondylitis blood seemed to carry a telltale TCR beta motif made of several highly homologous variants.

CDR3 size: 14 residues. Germline V lookup: CDR1 DFQATT, CDR2 SNEGSKA (reference sequence). V was clipped by 5 bases and J by 10 bases; unmatched bases: 14. Input material: blood, either unsorted or a sorted T cell fraction (not recorded which). The rearrangement joins TRBV20-1 to TRBJ2-1; 7 nucleotides align to TRBD1. This clonotype originated in a male donor with ankylosing spondylitis. The CDR3 region is CSAGTRGRTGEQFF. The CDR3 region has the DNA TGCAGTGCTGGGACAAGGGGGCGGACCGGGGAGCAGTTCTTC.